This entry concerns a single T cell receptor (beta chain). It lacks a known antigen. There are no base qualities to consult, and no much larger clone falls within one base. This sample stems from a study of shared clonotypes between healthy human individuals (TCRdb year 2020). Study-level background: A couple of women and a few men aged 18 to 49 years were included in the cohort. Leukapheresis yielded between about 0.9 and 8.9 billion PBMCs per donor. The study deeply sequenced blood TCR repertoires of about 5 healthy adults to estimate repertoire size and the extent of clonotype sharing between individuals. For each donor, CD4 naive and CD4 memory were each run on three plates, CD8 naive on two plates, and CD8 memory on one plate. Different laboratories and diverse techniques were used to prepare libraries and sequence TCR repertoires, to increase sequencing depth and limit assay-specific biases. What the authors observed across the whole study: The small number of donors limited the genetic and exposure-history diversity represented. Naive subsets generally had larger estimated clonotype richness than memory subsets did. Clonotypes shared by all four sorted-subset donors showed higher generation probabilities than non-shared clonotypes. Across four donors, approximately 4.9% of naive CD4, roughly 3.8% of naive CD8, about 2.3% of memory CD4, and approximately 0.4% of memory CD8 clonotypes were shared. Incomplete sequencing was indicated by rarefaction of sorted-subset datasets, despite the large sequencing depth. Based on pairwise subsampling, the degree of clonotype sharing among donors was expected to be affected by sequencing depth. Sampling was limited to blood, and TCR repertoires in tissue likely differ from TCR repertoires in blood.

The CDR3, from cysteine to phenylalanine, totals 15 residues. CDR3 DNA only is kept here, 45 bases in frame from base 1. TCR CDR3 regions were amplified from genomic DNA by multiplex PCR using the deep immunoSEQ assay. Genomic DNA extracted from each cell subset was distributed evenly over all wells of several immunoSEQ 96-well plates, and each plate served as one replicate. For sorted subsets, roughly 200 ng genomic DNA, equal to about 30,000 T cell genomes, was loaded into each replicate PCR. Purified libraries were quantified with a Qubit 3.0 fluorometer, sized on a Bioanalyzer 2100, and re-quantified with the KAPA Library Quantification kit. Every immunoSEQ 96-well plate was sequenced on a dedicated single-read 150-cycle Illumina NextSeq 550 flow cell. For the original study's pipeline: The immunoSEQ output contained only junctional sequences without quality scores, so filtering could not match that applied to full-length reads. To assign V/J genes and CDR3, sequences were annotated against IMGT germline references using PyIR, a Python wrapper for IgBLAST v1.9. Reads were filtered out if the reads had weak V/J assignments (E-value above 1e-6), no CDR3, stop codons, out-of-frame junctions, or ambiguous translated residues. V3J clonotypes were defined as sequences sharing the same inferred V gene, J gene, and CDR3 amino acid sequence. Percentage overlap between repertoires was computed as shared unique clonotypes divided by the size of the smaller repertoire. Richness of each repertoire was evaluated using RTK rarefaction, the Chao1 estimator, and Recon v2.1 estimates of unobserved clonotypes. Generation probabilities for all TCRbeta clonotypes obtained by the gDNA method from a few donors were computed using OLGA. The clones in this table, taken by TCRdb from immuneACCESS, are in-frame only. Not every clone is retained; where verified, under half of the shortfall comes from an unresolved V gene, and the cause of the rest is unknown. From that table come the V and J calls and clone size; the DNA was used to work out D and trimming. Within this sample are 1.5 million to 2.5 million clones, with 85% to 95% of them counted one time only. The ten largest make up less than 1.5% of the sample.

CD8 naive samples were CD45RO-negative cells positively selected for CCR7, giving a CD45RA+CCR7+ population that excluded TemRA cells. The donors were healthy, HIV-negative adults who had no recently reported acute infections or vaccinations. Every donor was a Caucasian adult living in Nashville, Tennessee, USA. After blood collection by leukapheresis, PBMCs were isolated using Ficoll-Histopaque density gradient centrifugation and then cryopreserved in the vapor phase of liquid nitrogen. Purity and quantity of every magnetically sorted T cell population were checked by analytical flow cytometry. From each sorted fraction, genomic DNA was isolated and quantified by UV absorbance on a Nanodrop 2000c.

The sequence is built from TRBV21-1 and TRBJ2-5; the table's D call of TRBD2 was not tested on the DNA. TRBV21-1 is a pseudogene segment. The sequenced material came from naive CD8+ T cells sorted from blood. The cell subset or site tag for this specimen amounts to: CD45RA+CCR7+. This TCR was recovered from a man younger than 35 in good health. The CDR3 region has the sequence CASIGTSGIQETQYF. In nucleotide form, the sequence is TGTGCCAGCATTGGGACTAGCGGGATACAAGAGACCCAGTACTTC.